This TCR beta chain originates from a study of memory CD4+ T cells and cytomegalovirus serostatus. Study summary: Healthy Belgian adult donors included 9 or 10 CMV-positive and some 24 CMV-negative people.

Repertoires were generated with immunoSEQ multiplex PCR, while TCRdb's copy carries only in-frame clones and drops some. The data show approximately 56,000 clones, around 76% seen once. The sort gate was single viable CD3+CD4+CD8-CD45RO+ cells for memory CD4+ T cells. As to this clone: Its antigen is not identified.

Study-wide results and caveats: Suggested: most of the CMV-linked TCR signature lies in CD4+ memory cells. CD4+ memory repertoires contained about 40% of the roughly 150 reported CMV TCRbeta sequences.

Germline-derived CDR1 and CDR2 are ENHRY and SYGVKD. The CDR3 is 11 residues long. Trimming took off 7 bases at V and 5 bases at J, with 8 bases between the two ends. Material: memory CD4+ T cells from blood. This receptor was obtained from an adult in good health and CMV-seronegative. This chain links TRBV10-3 with TRBJ1-2; D ambiguous. The CDR3 spells CAIMGGYGYTF. The CDR3 DNA sequence: TGTGCCATCATGGGAGGGTATGGCTACACCTTC.